This TCR beta chain was captured by sequencing in a study of shared clonotypes between healthy human individuals. Study findings and constraints: Generation of non-shared clonotypes was less probable than generation of clonotypes shared by all four donors.

Comments on this clone: Its specificity is not known.

Trimming removed 1 base from V and 2 bases from J, with 11 bases in between. There are 15 residues in the CDR3. CDR1 and CDR2 from the germline V gene are MDHEN and SYDVKM. Generated by immunoSEQ multiplex PCR, the TCRdb table keeps only in-frame clones and is missing some. This table holds 1,400,000 or so clones, 98% to 99% found once. The sequenced sample consisted of naive CD4+ T cells sorted from blood. Subset meaning: CD45RA+ positively selected. This TCR was sampled from a man under 40 in good health. V is TRBV28 and J is TRBJ1-2, with D possibly matching TRBD1 (5 bases). The CDR3 region is CASSLLGDQNYGYTF. Written as DNA, the CDR3 is TGTGCCAGCAGTTTATTGGGGGACCAGAACTATGGCTACACCTTC.